This T cell receptor (beta chain) was captured by sequencing in a study of early T cells in non-severe SARS-CoV-2 infection. Across the study: Sequencing input comprised bulk RNA from unsorted whole blood; chain pairing was not available.

Germline CDR1 MDHEN, CDR2 SYDVKM. The CDR3 runs to 12 residues. Trimming took off 3 bases at V and 3 bases at J, with 6 bases between the two ends. Individual cDNA molecules received unique molecular identifiers. TCRdb reanalysed the 5' RACE reads using MiXCR and keeps one entry per CDR3 protein. The table lists more than 65,000 distinct CDR3 sequences, roughly 13% of them singletons. The rearrangement joins TRBV28 to TRBJ2-7; D ambiguous. This TCR was recovered from an adult who was a healthcare worker with PCR-confirmed SARS-CoV-2 infection or an uninfected control (not recorded which). The sample consisted of whole blood. The CDR3 region is CASSLTDYEQYF. The CDR3 coding sequence is TGTGCCAGCAGTTTGACGGACTACGAGCAGTACTTC.